The subject of this entry is one T cell receptor (beta chain). The antigen is not known. The data stem from a study of T cell responses to AZD1222 COVID-19 vaccine. Study in general: It was second doses at about 4 or about 12 weeks that were pooled.

Whole-study findings and limits: Repertoires were sampled only after the peak T cell response. White British people made up most donors, females outnumbered males, and clonal diversity was possibly underestimated. Among those given AZD1222, only six were seropositive at baseline.

Measured with immunoSEQ multiplex PCR; TCRdb has only the in-frame clones, and not every one. The sample shows approximately 190,000 clones, roughly 88% of them seen only once. The CDR3 runs 14 residues. Germline-derived CDR1 and CDR2 are LGHDT and YNNKEL (reference sequence). V gave up 4 bases and J gave up 6 bases, with 10 bases separating them. The origin of this receptor is an adult in good health. The J gene is TRBJ1-6, the V gene TRBV3-1 (or the pseudogene TRBV3-2), with no clear D. Sequencing used peripheral blood, obtained on day 0 of AZD1222 vaccination. The CDR3 reads CASSPYGSNSPLHF. DNA of the CDR3: TGTGCCAGCAGCCCCTATGGATCTAATTCACCCCTCCACTTT.